These 9 T cell receptor beta chains were sequenced from one sample in a study of blood T cell repertoires in COVID-19. The assay was immunoSEQ multiplex PCR, and TCRdb's table has in-frame clones only and misses some. The table lists roughly 140,000 clones, over 60% of them singletons. The material sequenced was peripheral blood. These receptors came from a woman older than 75 with acute or convalescent COVID-19.

V and J are TRBV3-1 (or the pseudogene TRBV3-2) and TRBJ2-6; tentatively, D is TRBD2 (5 bases). Germline lookup yields CDR1 LGHDT and CDR2 YNNKEL (reference sequence). The CDR3 is made up of 18 amino acids. The ends were cut back, 4 bases at V and 1 base at J, with 17 bases in the middle. The CDR3: CASSPNRGRVSGANVLTF. The CDR3 bases are TGTGCCAGCAGCCCCAATCGGGGAAGGGTTTCTGGGGCCAACGTCCTGACTTTC.

The chain couples TRBV6-5 to TRBJ2-1, with D tentatively TRBD2 (7 bases). Per the germline V gene, CDR1 is MNHEY and CDR2 is SVGAGI. The CDR3 spans 15 residues. The V gene lost 0 bases and the J gene lost 9 bases, with 15 bases spanning the gap. CDR3 amino acids: CASSYSGGGSIEQFF. The CDR3 DNA sequence: TGTGCCAGCAGTTACTCGGGGGGCGGGAGTATTGAGCAGTTCTTC.

CDR3 sequence (DNA): TGTGCCAGCAGTTACACCATAGCGGGAGGGCCCACTGATACGCAGTATTTT. Residues: CASSYTIAGGPTDTQYF. The rearrangement joins TRBV6-2 or TRBV6-3 to TRBJ2-3; TRBD2 matches 11 bases. The V and J ends lost 2 bases and 6 bases, in that order; junction bases with no gene match: 10. The germline gives CDR1 MNHEY, CDR2 SVGEGT. The CDR3 sequence is 17 residues long.

Turning to this clone: The same CDR3 can be traced to other DNA sequences in this sample. The V gene is TRBV7-2, the J gene TRBJ1-2, with D maybe TRBD1 (5 bases). CDR3 length: 14 residues. V lost 1 base and J lost 3, with 9 bases in between. Germline CDR1 is SGHTA and CDR2 is FQGNSA. Here the CDR3 DNA reads TGTGCCAGCAGCTTAGTTCGGGGGGACTATGGCTACACCTTC. Its protein is CASSLVRGDYGYTF.

This clone was seen a few times. This chain links TRBV7-3 with TRBJ2-7; D is uncertain. The V end lost 5 bases, the J end lost 0 bases, and 14 bases lay between the germline ends. This CDR3 spans 15 amino acids. Germline CDR1 reads SGHTA; CDR2 reads FQGTGA. In nucleotides, the CDR3 is TGTGCCAGCAGCCGAGTCCCATCAAGCTCCTACGAGCAGTACTTC. This codes for CASSRVPSSSYEQYF. Using reference TRBV7-3 and TRBJ2-7 for the parts outside the CDR3, the full variable domain is GAGVSQTPSNKVTEKGKYVELRCDPISGHTALYWYRQSLGQGPEFLIYFQGTGAADDSGLPNDRFFAVRPEGSVSTLKIQRTERGDSAVYLCASSRVPSSSYEQYFGPGTRLTVT.

V usage is TRBV28 and J usage is TRBJ1-2; weak D call: TRBD1 (6 bases). This CDR3 is built from 16 residues. Trimming left V 5 bases short and J 4 bases short, with 20 bases between. The germline V gene has CDR1 MDHEN and CDR2 SYDVKM. CDR3 in amino acids: CASSPGTLDSIYGYTF. The CDR3 DNA is TGTGCCAGCAGTCCCGGGACACTGGACTCTATCTATGGCTACACCTTC.

This chain joins TRBV20-1 and TRBJ2-3; D remains ambiguous. Germline loops: CDR1 DFQATT, CDR2 SNEGSKA (reference sequence). The CDR3 contains 13 residues. V was cut by 3 bases and J by 5 bases, with 12 bases left in between. The CDR3 nucleotides read TGCAGTGCTAGTATTGGCCCATTAGATACGCAGTATTTT. This codes for CSASIGPLDTQYF.

This chain's CDR3 is CASSQGEGENYGYTF. CDR3 sequence (DNA): TGCGCCAGCAGCCAAGGGGAGGGGGAGAACTATGGCTACACCTTC. V usage is TRBV4-3 and J usage is TRBJ1-2, with D possibly being TRBD1 (6 bases). Germline V gene lookup returns CDR1 LGHNA and CDR2 YSLEER. This CDR3 region has 15 residues. The V and J ends lost 1 base and 2 bases respectively, with 11 bases between them.

This clone was observed a handful of times. The V gene is TRBV6-1, the J gene TRBJ1-5; TRBD1 agrees at 8 bases. Germline V gene sequence: CDR1 MNHNS, CDR2 SASEGT. V was clipped by 2 bases and J by 5 bases; unmatched bases: 5. This CDR3 spans 15 amino acids. The CDR3, as DNA: TGTGCCAGCAGTGAACAGACAGGGGTATATCAGCCCCAGCATTTT. This encodes CASSEQTGVYQPQHF.